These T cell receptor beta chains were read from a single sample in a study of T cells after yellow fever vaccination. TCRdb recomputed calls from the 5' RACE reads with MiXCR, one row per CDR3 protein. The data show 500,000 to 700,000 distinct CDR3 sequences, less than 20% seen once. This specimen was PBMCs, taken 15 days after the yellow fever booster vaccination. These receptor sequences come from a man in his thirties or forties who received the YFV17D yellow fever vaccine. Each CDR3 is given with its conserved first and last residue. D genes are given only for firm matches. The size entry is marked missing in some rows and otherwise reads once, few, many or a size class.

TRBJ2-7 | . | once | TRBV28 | TGTGCCAGCAGACTTACGGGACGGTTCAACGAGCAGTACTTC | CASRLTGRFNEQYF
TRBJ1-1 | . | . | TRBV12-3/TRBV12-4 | TGTGCCAGCAGTAACGACGTTGGAGCTTTCTTT | CASSNDVGAFF
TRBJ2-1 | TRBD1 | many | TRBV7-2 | TGCGCCAGCAGCTCCGGGACAGGGGGCTACAATGAGCAGTTCTTC | CASSSGTGGYNEQFF
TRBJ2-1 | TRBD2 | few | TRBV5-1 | TGCGCCAGCAGCGTGGCGGGACTAGCGGGATACAATGAGCAGTTCTTC | CASSVAGLAGYNEQFF
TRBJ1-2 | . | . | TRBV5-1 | TGCGCCAGCAGCTTGGAGGTGGACTATGGCTACACCTTC | CASSLEVDYGYTF
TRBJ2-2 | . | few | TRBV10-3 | TGTGCCATCAGCCGATCTAGCGTAACCGGGGAGCTGTTTTTT | CAISRSSVTGELFF
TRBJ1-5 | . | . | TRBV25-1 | TGTGCCAGCACCTACTATGGGTATCAGCCCCAGCATTTT | CASTYYGYQPQHF
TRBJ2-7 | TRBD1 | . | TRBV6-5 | TGTGCCAGCAGTGTACAGGGGGCCGAGCAGTACTTC | CASSVQGAEQYF
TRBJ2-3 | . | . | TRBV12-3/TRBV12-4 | TGTGCCAGCAGGTCCCCCGCGGGAACAGCAGATACGCAGTATTTT | CASRSPAGTADTQYF
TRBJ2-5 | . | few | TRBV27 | TGTGCCAGCAGTTTAAAGTACCAAGAGACCCAGTACTTC | CASSLKYQETQYF
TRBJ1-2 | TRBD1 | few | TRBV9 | TGTGCCAGCAGCGTCGGACAGGGCATATTCTATGGCTACACCTTC | CASSVGQGIFYGYTF
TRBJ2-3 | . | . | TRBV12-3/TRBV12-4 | TGTGCCAGCACCCCCCGATCCGCCAAGTATGTTACGCAGTATTTT | CASTPRSAKYVTQYF
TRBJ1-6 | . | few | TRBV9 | TGTGCCAGCAGCGTAGAAGACGGAGGTCTGAATTCACCCCTCCACTTT | CASSVEDGGLNSPLHF
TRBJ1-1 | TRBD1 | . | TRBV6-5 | TGTGCCAGCAGTTCCTCCTTACAGGGGGATGCTTTCTTT | CASSSSLQGDAFF
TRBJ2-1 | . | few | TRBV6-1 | TGTGCCAGCAGCCTATCTGGGACATACGGCAATGAGCAGTTCTTC | CASSLSGTYGNEQFF
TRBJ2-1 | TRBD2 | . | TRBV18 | TGTGCCAGCTCACCACCGCGGGGGTGGTACAATGAGCAGTTCTTC | CASSPPRGWYNEQFF
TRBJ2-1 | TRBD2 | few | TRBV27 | TGTGCCAGCGCCCGCGGGAGCTCCTACAATGAGCAGTTCTTC | CASARGSSYNEQFF
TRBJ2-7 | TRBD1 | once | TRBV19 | TGTGCCAGTAGTATTGGACAGGGGGTTACCTACGAGCAGTACTTC | CASSIGQGVTYEQYF
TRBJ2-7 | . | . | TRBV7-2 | TGTGCCAGCAGCTCAGGGTTACACGAGCAGTACTTC | CASSSGLHEQYF
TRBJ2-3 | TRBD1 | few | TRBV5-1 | TGCGCCAGCAGCCTATCCCCGGGACAGATCACAGATACGCAGTATTTT | CASSLSPGQITDTQYF
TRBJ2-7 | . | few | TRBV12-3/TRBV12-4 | TGTGCCAGCACCCCGGAGAGGGGGGCCGCCGAGCAGTACTTC | CASTPERGAAEQYF
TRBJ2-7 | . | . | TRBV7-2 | TGTGCCAGCAAAGTATCCGGGATTTCCTCCTACGAGCAGTACTTC | CASKVSGISSYEQYF
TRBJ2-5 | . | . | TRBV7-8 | TGTGCCACGCCGAGTGGGGCCCAGTACTTC | CATPSGAQYF
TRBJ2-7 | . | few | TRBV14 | TGTGCCAGCAGCGATCAACCTTCCTACGAGCAGTACTTC | CASSDQPSYEQYF
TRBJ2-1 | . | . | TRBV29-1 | TGCAGCGTTGAACGATATAATTCTGGCAATGAGCAGTTCTTC | CSVERYNSGNEQFF
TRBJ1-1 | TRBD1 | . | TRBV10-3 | TGTGCCATCAAGGACAGGGAGAACACTGAAGCTTTCTTT | CAIKDRENTEAFF
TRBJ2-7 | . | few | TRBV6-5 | TGTGCCAGCAGTTACTCCGCGGACACAACCTACGAGCAGTACTTC | CASSYSADTTYEQYF
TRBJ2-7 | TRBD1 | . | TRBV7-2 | TGTGCCAGCACTAGACAGGGGGGTTTCGAGCAGTACTTC | CASTRQGGFEQYF
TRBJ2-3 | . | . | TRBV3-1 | TGTGCCAGCAGCCAAGATCCCTATACGCAGTATTTT | CASSQDPYTQYF
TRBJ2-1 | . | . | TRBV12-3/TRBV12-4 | TGTGCCAGCAGTCCTTCGGATGAGCAGTTCTTC | CASSPSDEQFF
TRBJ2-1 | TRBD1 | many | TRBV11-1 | TGTGCCAGCAGCTTAAGGACAGGGGCCTACAATGAGCAGTTCTTC | CASSLRTGAYNEQFF
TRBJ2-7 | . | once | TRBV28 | TGTGCCAGCAGTTTCCTAAGGGACCAAGCCTACGAGCAGTACTTC | CASSFLRDQAYEQYF
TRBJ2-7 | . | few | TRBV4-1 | TGCGCCAGCAGCCAGGACAGCCTTGGGCGCGAGCAGTACTTC | CASSQDSLGREQYF
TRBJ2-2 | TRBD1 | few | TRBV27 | TGTGCCAGCAGTGTCCTGGGACAGGGCGGCACCGGGGAGCTGTTTTTT | CASSVLGQGGTGELFF
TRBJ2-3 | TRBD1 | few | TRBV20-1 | TGCAGTGCTACGCCCCCTGTGACAGGGTTTACGCAGTATTTT | CSATPPVTGFTQYF
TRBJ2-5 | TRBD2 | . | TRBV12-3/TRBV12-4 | TGTGCTTCAGGCGGGAGAATCGGAGAGACCCAGTACTTC | CASGGRIGETQYF
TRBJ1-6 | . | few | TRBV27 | TGTGCCAGCAGTTTAAAGCCATGGACTCGCCTCCACTTT | CASSLKPWTRLHF
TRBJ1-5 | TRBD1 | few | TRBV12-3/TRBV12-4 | TGTGCCAGCAACCGACAGGGTTTTCAGCCCCAGCATTTT | CASNRQGFQPQHF
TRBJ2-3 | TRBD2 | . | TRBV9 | TGTGCCAGCAGCGTAGTGCCCAGCGGGAGGGGCACAGATACGCAGTATTTT | CASSVVPSGRGTDTQYF
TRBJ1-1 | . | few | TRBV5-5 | TGTGCCAGCAGTGGTGGGGGGATGAACACTGAAGCTTTCTTT | CASSGGGMNTEAFF
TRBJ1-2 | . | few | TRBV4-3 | TGCGCCAGCAGACCTAGGTCCGAAGGGAACTATGGCTACACCTTC | CASRPRSEGNYGYTF